Listed below are T cell receptor beta chains from one sample, sequenced in a study of identical twins' blood T cells. TCRdb called the 5' RACE reads again in MiXCR, with one record for every CDR3 protein. The data contain 400,000 or so distinct CDR3 sequences, over 25% of them singletons. The sequencing sample was made of PBMCs. The receptor set was obtained from a woman between 18 and 50 years old in good health. Both conserved end residues are part of each CDR3. Each record gives: clone size, D gene, J gene, V gene, CDR3 DNA, CDR3 protein. A D gene is named only where the DNA matches it firmly. Size is omitted from some rows. Given values are once, few, many or a class for expanded clones.

clone size: NA
D gene: TRBD1
J gene: TRBJ2-1
V gene: TRBV25-1
CDR3 DNA: TGTGCCAGCAGTGATCCAGGGGGCTCCTACAATGAGCAGTTCTTC
CDR3 protein: CASSDPGGSYNEQFF

clone size: NA
D gene: NA
J gene: TRBJ2-4
V gene: TRBV29-1
CDR3 DNA: TGCAGCACTCAGACCCTAGCCAAAAACATTCAGTACTTC
CDR3 protein: CSTQTLAKNIQYF

clone size: few
D gene: NA
J gene: TRBJ1-3
V gene: TRBV2
CDR3 DNA: TGTGCCGGCAGACCAGGGGGAAACACCATATATTTT
CDR3 protein: CAGRPGGNTIYF

clone size: few
D gene: NA
J gene: TRBJ2-1
V gene: TRBV20-1
CDR3 DNA: TGCAGTGCTTCACTCGGGGGACCATACAATGAGCAGTTCTTC
CDR3 protein: CSASLGGPYNEQFF

clone size: NA
D gene: TRBD1
J gene: TRBJ1-2
V gene: TRBV11-2
CDR3 DNA: TGTGCCAGCGGGAGCGGGACAGCTGGGGGGAGCTACACCTTC
CDR3 protein: CASGSGTAGGSYTF

clone size: NA
D gene: NA
J gene: TRBJ1-1
V gene: TRBV27
CDR3 DNA: TGTGCCAGCAGTTTATCCACCCACCAGGGAGCCATGAACACTGAAGCTTTCTTT
CDR3 protein: CASSLSTHQGAMNTEAFF

clone size: few
D gene: TRBD1
J gene: TRBJ2-5
V gene: TRBV18
CDR3 DNA: TGTGCCAGCTCACCAATCTACGAGACAGGGTTTACTTATTACCAAGAGACCCAGTACTTC
CDR3 protein: CASSPIYETGFTYYQETQYF

clone size: many
D gene: TRBD2
J gene: TRBJ2-7
V gene: TRBV5-1
CDR3 DNA: TGCGCCAGCAGTTCGGGACTAGCGACAAACGAGCAGTACTTC
CDR3 protein: CASSSGLATNEQYF

clone size: few
D gene: NA
J gene: TRBJ1-1
V gene: TRBV6-2/TRBV6-3
CDR3 DNA: TGTGCCAGCAGTTACTCTAGCAGACACCCGAACGGTGAAGCTTTCTTT
CDR3 protein: CASSYSSRHPNGEAFF

clone size: NA
D gene: NA
J gene: TRBJ1-6
V gene: TRBV20-1
CDR3 DNA: TGCAGTGCTAGAGAGGGAGAAACGCCCCTCCACTTT
CDR3 protein: CSAREGETPLHF

clone size: NA
D gene: TRBD1
J gene: TRBJ2-2
V gene: TRBV20-1
CDR3 DNA: TGCAGTGCTTACGGGACAGGGGGCCCCGGGGAGCTGTTTTTT
CDR3 protein: CSAYGTGGPGELFF

clone size: few
D gene: TRBD1
J gene: TRBJ1-5
V gene: TRBV19
CDR3 DNA: TGTGCCAGTAGTAACCGGGACAGGGCCTTTATAAATCAGCCCCAGCATTTT
CDR3 protein: CASSNRDRAFINQPQHF

clone size: NA
D gene: NA
J gene: TRBJ1-5
V gene: TRBV2
CDR3 DNA: TGTGCCAGCAGTGACCTTTATAGCAATCAGCCCCAGCATTTT
CDR3 protein: CASSDLYSNQPQHF

clone size: few
D gene: TRBD2
J gene: TRBJ2-6
V gene: TRBV20-1
CDR3 DNA: TGCAGTGCTAATCCGGGACTAGTGTCCTCTGGGGCCAACGTCCTGACTTTC
CDR3 protein: CSANPGLVSSGANVLTF